A selection of T cell receptor beta chains follows, all from one sample in a study of T cell repertoires in cytomegalovirus infection. In TCRdb, the reads were re-called with MiXCR into one record per CDR3 protein. This repertoire shows around 900,000 distinct CDR3 sequences, approximately 31% found once; its top ten account for about an eighth. These receptors have no known antigen. This specimen was cultured CD8+ T cells from PBMCs, taken from culture after CMV antigen stimulation. These receptors were taken from a human donor in good health (CMV status not recorded). Some clones in this sample may be carry-over from other donors' samples. Both conserved end residues are part of each CDR3. D genes are given only for firm matches. The listing skips clone size in some rows; elsewhere it reads once, few, many or a size class.

J gene: TRBJ1-5; D gene: .; clone size: .; CDR3 length: 15; V gene: TRBV4-2; CDR3 DNA: TGTGCCAGCAGCCAAGTTACAGGATCTAATCAGCCCCAGCATTTT; CDR3 protein: CASSQVTGSNQPQHF
J gene: TRBJ2-1; D gene: .; clone size: few; CDR3 length: 17; V gene: TRBV15; CDR3 DNA: TGTGCCACCAGCACCCAATCCGGGACTCAATTCTACAATGAGCAGTTCTTC; CDR3 protein: CATSTQSGTQFYNEQFF
J gene: TRBJ1-1; D gene: TRBD1; clone size: many; CDR3 length: 16; V gene: TRBV7-4; CDR3 DNA: TGTGCCAGCAGCCTAACAGGGGGCGCATCGAACACTGAAGCTTTCTTT; CDR3 protein: CASSLTGGASNTEAFF
J gene: TRBJ2-5; D gene: TRBD2; clone size: .; CDR3 length: 15; V gene: TRBV27; CDR3 DNA: TGTGCCAGCAGCGAGACTAGCGGGGCCTGGGAGACCCAGTACTTC; CDR3 protein: CASSETSGAWETQYF
J gene: TRBJ1-5; D gene: .; clone size: .; CDR3 length: 15; V gene: TRBV12-3/TRBV12-4; CDR3 DNA: TGTGCCAGCAGTCCCGAGGCGGGGGATTGGCAGCCCCAGCATTTT; CDR3 protein: CASSPEAGDWQPQHF
J gene: TRBJ2-3; D gene: .; clone size: .; CDR3 length: 16; V gene: TRBV7-9; CDR3 DNA: TGTGCCAGCAGCCCCGCGGGTGGGGGGGCCACAGATACGCAGTATTTT; CDR3 protein: CASSPAGGGATDTQYF
J gene: TRBJ1-5; D gene: .; clone size: .; CDR3 length: 14; V gene: TRBV6-2/TRBV6-3; CDR3 DNA: TGTGCCAGCTTTGGACAGCATAGCAATCAGCCCCAGCATTTT; CDR3 protein: CASFGQHSNQPQHF
J gene: TRBJ2-7; D gene: TRBD2; clone size: .; CDR3 length: 14; V gene: TRBV19; CDR3 DNA: TGTGCCAGTAGTATCAGCGGGGGTATCTACGAGCAGTACTTC; CDR3 protein: CASSISGGIYEQYF
J gene: TRBJ2-1; D gene: TRBD1; clone size: .; CDR3 length: 15; V gene: TRBV9; CDR3 DNA: TGTGCCAGCACTAAACAGGGGGCCTCCTACAATGAGCAGTTCTTC; CDR3 protein: CASTKQGASYNEQFF
J gene: TRBJ2-5; D gene: TRBD1; clone size: .; CDR3 length: 16; V gene: TRBV7-6; CDR3 DNA: TGTGCCGGCAGCCCCCTAGACAGGGGCCGGGAAGAGACCCAGTACTTC; CDR3 protein: CAGSPLDRGREETQYF
J gene: TRBJ1-1; D gene: .; clone size: .; CDR3 length: 15; V gene: TRBV5-1; CDR3 DNA: TGCGCCAGCAGCCTGGACAGCTTCATGAACACTGAAGCTTTCTTT; CDR3 protein: CASSLDSFMNTEAFF
J gene: TRBJ1-1; D gene: TRBD1; clone size: .; CDR3 length: 14; V gene: TRBV9; CDR3 DNA: TGTGCCAGCAGCGTGAACAGGGGAAAGACTGAAGCTTTCTTT; CDR3 protein: CASSVNRGKTEAFF
J gene: TRBJ1-1; D gene: .; clone size: few; CDR3 length: 16; V gene: TRBV6-2/TRBV6-3; CDR3 DNA: TGTGCCAGCAGTCCCTCGAGGGGGGGCGTGGACACTGAAGCTTTCTTT; CDR3 protein: CASSPSRGGVDTEAFF
J gene: TRBJ2-1; D gene: TRBD1; clone size: many; CDR3 length: 15; V gene: TRBV7-2; CDR3 DNA: TGTGCCAGCAGCCTTGGACAGGGGGCTTACGATGAGCAGTTCTTC; CDR3 protein: CASSLGQGAYDEQFF
J gene: TRBJ1-2; D gene: .; clone size: .; CDR3 length: 14; V gene: TRBV6-6; CDR3 DNA: TGTGCCAGCAGTGAGATACAGGGACGGTATGGCTACACCTTC; CDR3 protein: CASSEIQGRYGYTF
J gene: TRBJ2-3; D gene: .; clone size: many; CDR3 length: 16; V gene: TRBV4-1; CDR3 DNA: TGCGCCAGCAGCCAAGTTCTAGCTTTATCCACAGATACGCAGTATTTT; CDR3 protein: CASSQVLALSTDTQYF
J gene: TRBJ2-7; D gene: .; clone size: few; CDR3 length: 15; V gene: TRBV6-5; CDR3 DNA: TGTGCCAGCAGTTACTCGAAGGAGTCCGGGCGGGAGCAGTACTTC; CDR3 protein: CASSYSKESGREQYF
J gene: TRBJ2-6; D gene: .; clone size: .; CDR3 length: 15; V gene: TRBV9; CDR3 DNA: TGTGCCAGCAGCGTAGCCCACTCTGGGGCCAACGTCCTGACTTTC; CDR3 protein: CASSVAHSGANVLTF
J gene: TRBJ1-1; D gene: .; clone size: few; CDR3 length: 12; V gene: TRBV24-1; CDR3 DNA: TGTGCCACCAGTGATCCTAACACTGAAGCTTTCTTT; CDR3 protein: CATSDPNTEAFF
J gene: TRBJ2-7; D gene: TRBD1; clone size: many; CDR3 length: 15; V gene: TRBV3-1; CDR3 DNA: TGTGCCAGCAACCTAGCCGGGACAGGGGAATACGAGCAGTACTTC; CDR3 protein: CASNLAGTGEYEQYF
J gene: TRBJ1-1; D gene: TRBD1; clone size: few; CDR3 length: 14; V gene: TRBV6-1; CDR3 DNA: TGTGCCAGCCGGGCAGGACAGGCGAACACTGAAGCTTTCTTT; CDR3 protein: CASRAGQANTEAFF
J gene: TRBJ2-1; D gene: TRBD1; clone size: few; CDR3 length: 16; V gene: TRBV11-1; CDR3 DNA: TGTGCCAGCAGCTCCCGCCGACAGGGGATCTACAATGAGCAGTTCTTC; CDR3 protein: CASSSRRQGIYNEQFF
J gene: TRBJ2-1; D gene: .; clone size: few; CDR3 length: 14; V gene: TRBV7-9; CDR3 DNA: TGTGCCAGCAGCTTAGGAGGGGGAATGAATGAGCAGTTCTTC; CDR3 protein: CASSLGGGMNEQFF
J gene: TRBJ2-7; D gene: TRBD1; clone size: .; CDR3 length: 13; V gene: TRBV6-1; CDR3 DNA: TGTGCCAGCAGTGAGGAGACAGGGATCGAGCAGTACTTC; CDR3 protein: CASSEETGIEQYF
J gene: TRBJ2-2; D gene: TRBD1; clone size: .; CDR3 length: 15; V gene: TRBV5-8; CDR3 DNA: TGTGCCAGCAGTGGGGGGACAGGTTCCGCCGGGGAGCTGTTTTTT; CDR3 protein: CASSGGTGSAGELFF
J gene: TRBJ2-6; D gene: .; clone size: .; CDR3 length: 16; V gene: TRBV7-2; CDR3 DNA: TGTGCCAGCAGCTTAGTGTTCTCCTCTGGGGCCAACGTCCTGACTTTC; CDR3 protein: CASSLVFSSGANVLTF
J gene: TRBJ1-2; D gene: .; clone size: .; CDR3 length: 17; V gene: TRBV7-9; CDR3 DNA: TGTGCCAGCAGCTTCGGAGACTCGCGCCTTCCTAACTATGGCTACACCTTC; CDR3 protein: CASSFGDSRLPNYGYTF
J gene: TRBJ2-3; D gene: TRBD2; clone size: many; CDR3 length: 18; V gene: TRBV7-2; CDR3 DNA: TGTGCCAGCAGCTTAGGGACTAGCGGGACCTACAGCACAGATACGCAGTATTTT; CDR3 protein: CASSLGTSGTYSTDTQYF
J gene: TRBJ1-1; D gene: .; clone size: .; CDR3 length: 14; V gene: TRBV7-3; CDR3 DNA: TGTGCCAGCAGCCCGATGGGGGGGGGGGCAGAAGCTTTCTTT; CDR3 protein: CASSPMGGGAEAFF
J gene: TRBJ1-1; D gene: TRBD1; clone size: few; CDR3 length: 15; V gene: TRBV19; CDR3 DNA: TGTGCCAGTAGTATTGCCGGGACAGGGCACACTGAAGCTTTCTTT; CDR3 protein: CASSIAGTGHTEAFF
J gene: TRBJ1-5; D gene: TRBD1; clone size: .; CDR3 length: 15; V gene: TRBV15; CDR3 DNA: TGTGCCACCAGCAGAAGGACAGGGTCTAATCAGCCCCAGCATTTT; CDR3 protein: CATSRRTGSNQPQHF
J gene: TRBJ2-2; D gene: .; clone size: few; CDR3 length: 13; V gene: TRBV2; CDR3 DNA: TGTGCCAGCAGAAATAGGGAGACCGGGGAGCTGTTTTTT; CDR3 protein: CASRNRETGELFF
J gene: TRBJ2-1; D gene: TRBD1; clone size: .; CDR3 length: 15; V gene: TRBV19; CDR3 DNA: TGTGCCAGTAGTATCGGACAGGAGGCCTCCAATGAGCAGTTCTTC; CDR3 protein: CASSIGQEASNEQFF
J gene: TRBJ2-7; D gene: TRBD1; clone size: few; CDR3 length: 13; V gene: TRBV7-6; CDR3 DNA: TGTGCCAGCAGTCCCCGACAGGGTTTGGGGCAGTACTTC; CDR3 protein: CASSPRQGLGQYF
J gene: TRBJ2-3; D gene: .; clone size: .; CDR3 length: 15; V gene: TRBV14; CDR3 DNA: TGTGCCAGCAGCCAAGATCCCTCGGGCACAGATACGCAGTATTTT; CDR3 protein: CASSQDPSGTDTQYF
J gene: TRBJ2-4; D gene: .; clone size: few; CDR3 length: 15; V gene: TRBV7-4; CDR3 DNA: TGTGCCAGCAGCTTAGAATCGGCAATTTTGGGGATTCAGTACTTC; CDR3 protein: CASSLESAILGIQYF
J gene: TRBJ2-2; D gene: TRBD2; clone size: many; CDR3 length: 13; V gene: TRBV7-6; CDR3 DNA: TGTGCCAGCAGCTCTAGCGGCGCCGGGGAGCTGTTTTTT; CDR3 protein: CASSSSGAGELFF
J gene: TRBJ2-7; D gene: .; clone size: .; CDR3 length: 13; V gene: TRBV20-1; CDR3 DNA: TGCAGTGCCGTCGGACGGCAAACGTACGAGCAGTACTTC; CDR3 protein: CSAVGRQTYEQYF
J gene: TRBJ1-1; D gene: .; clone size: .; CDR3 length: 15; V gene: TRBV19; CDR3 DNA: TGTGCCAGTAACCCTCGACAGAGATCGAACACTGAAGCTTTCTTT; CDR3 protein: CASNPRQRSNTEAFF
J gene: TRBJ2-6; D gene: .; clone size: .; CDR3 length: 16; V gene: TRBV11-2; CDR3 DNA: TGTGCCAGCAGGCCAGCCCCGTCGGGAGGGGCCAACGTCCTGACTTTC; CDR3 protein: CASRPAPSGGANVLTF
J gene: TRBJ1-2; D gene: TRBD1; clone size: .; CDR3 length: 14; V gene: TRBV29-1; CDR3 DNA: TGCAGCGTTTTTCCCGGGACAGGGGGGAATGGCTACACCTTC; CDR3 protein: CSVFPGTGGNGYTF
J gene: TRBJ1-1; D gene: .; clone size: .; CDR3 length: 16; V gene: TRBV5-5; CDR3 DNA: TGTGCCAGCAGCCCTACAGAGACCTTAATGAACACTGAAGCTTTCTTT; CDR3 protein: CASSPTETLMNTEAFF
J gene: TRBJ1-2; D gene: .; clone size: once; CDR3 length: 15; V gene: TRBV12-3/TRBV12-4; CDR3 DNA: TGTGCCAGCAGTTTAGACCCCCGGGTGGACTATGGCTACACCTTC; CDR3 protein: CASSLDPRVDYGYTF
J gene: TRBJ1-6; D gene: TRBD1; clone size: .; CDR3 length: 13; V gene: TRBV20-1; CDR3 DNA: TGCAGTGAGGACAGGGGAGTAGTCTCACCCCTCCACTTT; CDR3 protein: CSEDRGVVSPLHF
J gene: TRBJ1-2; D gene: TRBD1; clone size: .; CDR3 length: 15; V gene: TRBV12-3/TRBV12-4; CDR3 DNA: TGTGCCATGTCCCAGGGCACAGGGGAGTACTATGGCTACACCTTC; CDR3 protein: CAMSQGTGEYYGYTF
J gene: TRBJ2-1; D gene: TRBD1; clone size: few; CDR3 length: 14; V gene: TRBV27; CDR3 DNA: TGTGCCAGCAGTAAACCGGGACAGATCAATGAGCAGTTCTTC; CDR3 protein: CASSKPGQINEQFF
J gene: TRBJ2-3; D gene: TRBD2; clone size: .; CDR3 length: 15; V gene: TRBV5-4; CDR3 DNA: TGTGCCAGCAGCCCCTCGGGGACTAGCGCAGATACGCAGTATTTT; CDR3 protein: CASSPSGTSADTQYF
J gene: TRBJ1-1; D gene: .; clone size: few; CDR3 length: 13; V gene: TRBV19; CDR3 DNA: TGTGCCAGTAGTATTACTCCGACCACTGAAGCTTTCTTT; CDR3 protein: CASSITPTTEAFF
J gene: TRBJ2-1; D gene: .; clone size: .; CDR3 length: 15; V gene: TRBV3-1; CDR3 DNA: TGTGCCAGCAGCCGCCCGGGGGAGCAAGACAATGAGCAGTTCTTC; CDR3 protein: CASSRPGEQDNEQFF
J gene: TRBJ2-4; D gene: .; clone size: .; CDR3 length: 12; V gene: TRBV7-2; CDR3 DNA: TGTGCCAGCAGCGCCTTGAGGGACATTCAGTACTTC; CDR3 protein: CASSALRDIQYF
J gene: TRBJ2-1; D gene: .; clone size: .; CDR3 length: 13; V gene: TRBV6-6; CDR3 DNA: TGTGCCAGCAGTTACGGGGGGACCAATGAGCAGTTCTTC; CDR3 protein: CASSYGGTNEQFF
J gene: TRBJ2-1; D gene: .; clone size: .; CDR3 length: 14; V gene: TRBV19; CDR3 DNA: TGTGCCAGTTCAACGCTAACCTTCTACAATGAGCAGTTCTTC; CDR3 protein: CASSTLTFYNEQFF
J gene: TRBJ2-2; D gene: .; clone size: many; CDR3 length: 15; V gene: TRBV7-6; CDR3 DNA: TGTGCCAGCAGCTCTCCGGGAGCGAACACCGGGGAGCTGTTTTTT; CDR3 protein: CASSSPGANTGELFF
J gene: TRBJ1-6; D gene: TRBD1; clone size: .; CDR3 length: 15; V gene: TRBV7-9; CDR3 DNA: TGTGCCAGCAGCTTAGTCTGGACAGGGAATTCACCCCTCCACTTT; CDR3 protein: CASSLVWTGNSPLHF